This entry features one T cell receptor beta chain sequence. V was pared by 4 bases and J by 3 bases, with 13 bases between. CDR1 and CDR2 (germline): LGHDT, YNNKEL (reference sequence). This CDR3 is 14 amino acids long. Per the original data handling: Amplification with reference gene primers provided the estimates of nucleated cell counts. Generated by immunoSEQ multiplex PCR, the TCRdb table keeps only in-frame clones and is missing some. V and J calls and clone size are copied from that table; D and trimming were computed from the DNA. Of more than 95,000 clones in the sample, roughly 87% were seen once. The data belong to a study of blood T cell repertoires in COVID-19. Across the study: From the United States, Italy and Spain came samples of acute and convalescent COVID-19. T cells, B-cell-depleted T cells, or PBMCs provided the cDNA or gDNA that served as material.

The V call is TRBV3-1 (or the pseudogene TRBV3-2), the J call TRBJ2-7, with a tentative D call TRBD1 (5 bases). Sequencing was carried out using peripheral blood. The TCR comes from a woman of 80 years or more in a cohort sampled during active COVID-19. The CDR3 DNA reads as TGTGCCAGCAGCCTGGTAGGGGCTGGCTACGAGCAGTACTTC. Residues: CASSLVGAGYEQYF.